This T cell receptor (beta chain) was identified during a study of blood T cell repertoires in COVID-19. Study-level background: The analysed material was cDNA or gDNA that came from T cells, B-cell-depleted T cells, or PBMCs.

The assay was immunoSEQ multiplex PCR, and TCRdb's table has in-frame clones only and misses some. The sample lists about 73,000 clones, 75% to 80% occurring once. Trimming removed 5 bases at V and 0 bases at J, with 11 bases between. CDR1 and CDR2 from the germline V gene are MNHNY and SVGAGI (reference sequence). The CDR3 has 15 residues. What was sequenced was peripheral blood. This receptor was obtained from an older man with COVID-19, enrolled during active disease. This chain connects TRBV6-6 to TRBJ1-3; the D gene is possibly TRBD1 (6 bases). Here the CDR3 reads CASSIDRSSGNTIYF. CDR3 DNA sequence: TGTGCCAGCAGTATTGACAGGAGCTCTGGAAACACCATATATTTT.